Presented here are 21 T cell receptor beta chains from one specimen sequenced in a study of graft-versus-host responses after intestinal transplantation. Only in-frame clones appear in the TCRdb table, and some are missing; sequencing was by immunoSEQ multiplex PCR. The sample lists 15,000 or so clones; approximately 80% were seen once. Investigators treated the graft tissue so that it released intraepithelial and lamina propria lymphocytes. The starting material was ileum tissue, obtained 17 days after transplant. Source of these receptors: a human patient who received an intestinal transplant, so some T cells may come from the graft donor.

The V call is TRBV5-1, the J call TRBJ2-3, with no clear D. V was cut by 2 bases and J by 2 bases, with 9 bases left in between. This CDR3 comprises 14 residues. Germline CDR1 and CDR2: SGHRS and YFSETQ. CDR3: CASSFPLSTDTQYF. The CDR3 DNA sequence: TGCGCCAGCAGCTTCCCACTTTCCACAGATACGCAGTATTTT.

The chain is built from TRBV18 and TRBJ1-6; a possible D gene is TRBD1 (6 bases). CDR1 is KGHSH and CDR2 is LQKENI in the germline V gene. This CDR3 region has 17 residues. V was shortened by 1 base and J by 5 bases, with 15 bases between the two germline ends. The CDR3: CASSPRFRGAHNSPLHF. As DNA, the CDR3 is TGTGCCAGCTCACCACGATTCAGGGGCGCCCATAATTCACCCCTCCACTTT.

The V and J genes are TRBV28 and TRBJ2-5; D may correspond to TRBD1 or TRBD2 (6 bases each). The V gene's germline CDR1 is MDHEN and CDR2 SYDVKM. This CDR3 is 15 amino acids long. The V gene lost 7 bases and the J gene lost 2 bases, with 17 bases spanning the gap. The CDR3 DNA is TGTGCCAGCAACAGGCGCCTAGGGGGGCAAGAGACCCAGTACTTC. Its protein is CASNRRLGGQETQYF.

This sequence joins TRBV4-1 and TRBJ1-1; D gene unclear. CDR1 is MGHRA and CDR2 is YSYEKL in the germline V gene. V gave up 4 bases and J gave up 1 base, with 4 bases separating them. The CDR3 covers 12 residues. CDR3 nucleotides: TGCGCCAGCAGCCTGACGAACACTGAAGCTTTCTTT. Translation gives CASSLTNTEAFF.

V is TRBV28 and J is TRBJ2-1; D is ambiguous. The CDR3 is 15 residues long. Germline CDR1 MDHEN, CDR2 SYDVKM. V lost 6 bases and J lost 3, with 15 bases in between. This CDR3 is CASSHARLDYNEQFF. DNA of the CDR3: TGTGCCAGCAGCCATGCGCGCCTGGACTACAATGAGCAGTTCTTC.

A note on this clone: Since the CDR3 does not end with the conserved phenylalanine or tryptophan, this likely comes from a read error. The V and J genes are TRBV27 and TRBJ1-6; TRBD1 might be the D (5 bases). CDR3 length: 16 amino acids. From germline, CDR1 is MNHEY and CDR2 SMNVEV (reference sequence). V gave up 6 bases and J gave up 1 base, with 13 bases separating them. The CDR3 sequence is CASSPGGTSYNSPLHL. The CDR3 region has the DNA TGTGCCAGCAGCCCCGGGGGGACGTCCTATAATTCACCCCTCCACCTT.

The rearrangement uses TRBV5-1 and TRBJ2-1; tentative D call: TRBD2 (6 bases). Germline V gene sequence: CDR1 SGHRS, CDR2 YFSETQ. V was clipped by 1 base and J by 7 bases, with 15 bases between them. This CDR3 has 15 residues. The CDR3: CASSLYGLASNEQFF. The CDR3 DNA reads as TGCGCCAGCAGCTTGTACGGGCTAGCGAGTAATGAGCAGTTCTTC.

The rearrangement joins TRBV28 to TRBJ1-1, with D maybe TRBD1 (6 bases). The CDR3 is made up of 13 amino acids. The V gene's germline CDR1 is MDHEN and CDR2 SYDVKM. Trimming pared 7 bases from V and 6 bases from J, leaving 15 bases between. The chain's CDR3 is CASTLRGGSEAFF. In nucleotides, the CDR3 is TGTGCCAGCACCCTTAGAGGGGGGTCTGAAGCTTTCTTT.

CDR3 in DNA: TGTGCCAGCACCAGAATACTAGCTGGCGAGCAGTACTTC. It yields the protein CASTRILAGEQYF. The V gene is TRBV7-2, the J gene TRBJ2-7; possible D gene TRBD2, 6 bases. The germline CDR1 and CDR2 sequences are SGHTA and FQGNSA. The CDR3 runs 13 residues. Trimming removed 7 bases from V and 6 bases from J, with 16 bases in between.

The chain carries TRBV4-3 and TRBJ1-1; D unclear. This CDR3 spans 12 amino acids. V was shortened by 1 base and J by 2 bases, with 2 bases between the two germline ends. Germline V lookup: CDR1 LGHNA, CDR2 YSLEER. The CDR3 DNA is TGCGCCAGCAGCCAAGTTAACACTGAAGCTTTCTTT. Its translation: CASSQVNTEAFF.

The CDR3 sequence is CASSHPKDRTRKNTGELFF. The CDR3 DNA is TGTGCCAGCAGTCATCCAAAAGACCGGACCCGAAAGAACACCGGGGAGCTGTTTTTT. V and J are TRBV27 and TRBJ2-2; D gene ambiguous. In germline, CDR1 is MNHEY, CDR2 SMNVEV (reference sequence). The CDR3 covers 19 residues. Trimming removed 5 bases at V and 1 base at J, with 23 bases between.

This clone was seen more than once but under ten times. This chain joins TRBV13 and TRBJ2-5; TRBD1 aligns across 10 bases. Unmatched junction bases numbered 5, after V lost 2 bases and J lost 5 bases. The germline V gene has CDR1 PRHDT and CDR2 FYEKMQ (reference sequence). The CDR3 loop spans 15 amino acids. The CDR3 region is CASSLWGQGIETQYF. CDR3 DNA: TGTGCCAGCAGCTTATGGGGACAGGGGATCGAGACCCAGTACTTC.

V gene TRBV6-1 combines with J gene TRBJ2-7; 10 nucleotides line up with TRBD1. Germline V gives CDR1 MNHNS, CDR2 SASEGT. V shed 4 bases, J shed 2 bases, and the junction held 5 bases outside the gene matches. The CDR3 has 15 residues. The CDR3, as DNA: TGTGCCAGCAGTGCGGGACAGGGGACGGCCTACGAGCAGTACTTC. It specifies CASSAGQGTAYEQYF.

The V and J genes are TRBV28 and TRBJ2-7, with D possibly being TRBD1 or TRBD2 (6 bases each). The CDR3 runs 14 residues. CDR1 is MDHEN, CDR2 SYDVKM, per germline. V was shortened by 9 bases and J by 2 bases, with 17 bases between the two germline ends. The CDR3 DNA reads TGTGCCAGTACGGAGGGGGTTTGGGCCTACGAGCAGTACTTC. Encoded protein: CASTEGVWAYEQYF.

The genes are TRBV10-3 and TRBJ2-7; D is undetermined. The CDR3 totals 14 residues. Germline assignment: CDR1 ENHRY and CDR2 SYGVKD. V was trimmed by 2 bases and J by 0 bases, leaving 8 bases between them. The CDR3 DNA follows: TGTGCCATCAGTGAGAAGTCCTTCTCCTACGAGCAGTACTTC. This codes for CAISEKSFSYEQYF.

The chain uses TRBV28 and TRBJ1-5; 7 bases match TRBD1. The CDR3 has 16 amino acids. After removal of 6 bases from V and 4 bases from J, the junction contained 12 bases not matched to a gene. CDR1 and CDR2 (germline): MDHEN, SYDVKM. CDR3 protein: CASSLTGTVNNQPQHF. CDR3 DNA: TGTGCCAGCAGCCTAACCGGGACAGTCAATAATCAGCCCCAGCATTTT.

This clone was seen only once. This sequence joins TRBV28 and TRBJ2-2; 7 nucleotides agree with TRBD1. V was clipped by 4 bases and J by 1 base; unmatched bases: 3. Germline values: CDR1 MDHEN, CDR2 SYDVKM. This CDR3 is 15 amino acids long. CDR3 nucleotides: TGTGCCAGCAGTTACCACAGGGGGAACACCGGGGAGCTGTTTTTT. Protein product: CASSYHRGNTGELFF.

The genes are TRBV7-9 and TRBJ2-7, with 11 bases that match TRBD1. The germline V gene has CDR1 SEHNR and CDR2 FQNEAQ (reference sequence). CDR3 size: 16 residues. V shed 5 bases and J 2 bases; nucleotides not matched to a gene: 8. This chain's CDR3 is CASSQRGGQGAYEQYF. The CDR3 region has the DNA TGTGCCAGCAGCCAACGAGGGGGACAGGGGGCCTACGAGCAGTACTTC. Drawing the rest from reference TRBV7-9 and TRBJ2-7, the complete variable domain is DTGVSQNPRHKITKRGQNVTFRCDPISEHNRLYWYRQTLGQGPEFLTYFQNEAQLEKSRLLSDRFSAERPKGSFSTLEIQRTEQGDSAMYLCASSQRGGQGAYEQYFGPGTRLTVT.

The chain employs TRBV7-3 and TRBJ2-3; TRBD2 matches at 9 bases. The CDR3 totals 15 residues. Germline loops: CDR1 SGHTA, CDR2 FQGTGA. Losses at the gene ends were 5 bases for V and 6 bases for J; bases not matched to a gene: 9. CDR3 in DNA: TGTGCCAGCAGCCCCGTGGTAGCGGGAGCGGATACGCAGTATTTT. As protein: CASSPVVAGADTQYF.

CDR3 region: CTSSQDGTGGGSYGYTF. CDR3 coding DNA: TGCACCAGCAGCCAAGATGGGACAGGTGGGGGATCCTATGGCTACACCTTC. This chain uses TRBV1 with TRBJ1-2; TRBD1, the table's D call, was not compared with the DNA. TRBV1 is a known pseudogene. This CDR3 spans 17 amino acids.

V gene TRBV7-2 combines with J gene TRBJ2-7, with a weak D call TRBD2 (7 bases). The CDR3 has 14 residues. Germline-derived CDR1 and CDR2 are SGHTA and FQGNSA. Trimming took 6 bases from V and 6 from J, leaving 18 bases between them. As DNA, the CDR3 is TGTGCCAGCAGACCAGATGCGGGGGCGGGCGAGCAGTACTTC. It is translated as CASRPDAGAGEQYF.